Listed here are 5 T cell receptor beta chains from one sample, sequenced in a study of T cells in localized non-small cell lung cancer (dated by TCRdb to the early 2020s). The library came from the immunoSEQ multiplex PCR assay. TCRdb retrieved this table from immuneACCESS and kept in-frame rearrangements only. Not all clones are present; in checked studies, unresolved V genes account for under half, and no reason is known for the remainder. Within this sample are around 10,000 clones, with around 47% of them counted one time only. 4.2% of the sample goes to the ten largest clones. The source was lymph node tissue, collected before any cancer treatment. All receptors come from a woman aged 40 to 75 with stage II squamous cell lung carcinoma.

The V call is TRBV18, the J call TRBJ1-2; 9 bases are a match to TRBD1. The CDR3 contains 15 residues. Germline V gene lookup returns CDR1 KGHSH and CDR2 LQKENI. V shed 5 bases and J 0 bases; nucleotides not matched to a gene: 4. The CDR3 coding sequence is TGTGCCAGCTCAAATCGGACAGGGGCTAACTATGGCTACACCTTC. This gives the protein CASSNRTGANYGYTF. The entire variable domain, with the rest obtained from reference TRBV18 and TRBJ1-2, is as follows: NAGVMQNPRHLVRRRGQEARLRCSPMKGHSHVYWYRQLPEEGLKFMVYLQKENIIDESGMPKERFSAEFPKEGPSILRIQQVVRGDSAAYFCASSNRTGANYGYTFGSGTRLTVV.

This sequence joins TRBV11-3 and TRBJ2-7, with TRBD2 matching over 11 bases. CDR3 length: 14 residues. CDR1 is SGHNT, CDR2 YENEEA, per germline. V was pared by 2 bases and J by 4 bases, with 1 base of the junction left unmatched. The chain's CDR3 is CASSLTSGSYEQYF. DNA for the CDR3: TGTGCCAGCAGCTTAACTAGCGGGAGTTACGAGCAGTACTTC.

V is TRBV10-2 and J is TRBJ2-5; tentative D call: TRBD2 (5 bases). The germline V gene encodes CDR1 WSHSY and CDR2 SAAADI. Deletions cut 1 base from V and 1 base from J, with 7 bases between. This CDR3 has 14 amino acids. In DNA form, the CDR3 reads TGCGCCAGCAGTGAGTGGGAGACCCAAGAGACCCAGTACTTC. Residues: CASSEWETQETQYF.

The chain carries TRBV11-3 and TRBJ1-2, with D tentatively TRBD1 (6 bases). Trimming removed 2 bases from V and 3 bases from J, with 13 bases in between. The CDR3 sequence is 15 residues long. Germline V gene data show CDR1 as SGHNT and CDR2 as YENEEA. Here the CDR3 reads CASSLSPQGHYGYTF. For the CDR3, the DNA is TGTGCCAGCAGCTTATCCCCCCAGGGGCACTATGGCTACACCTTC.

V is TRBV5-1 and J is TRBJ1-2; TRBD1 might be the D (5 bases). Germline V gives CDR1 SGHRS, CDR2 YFSETQ. The CDR3 consists of 15 residues. Trimming took 0 bases from V and 0 from J, leaving 9 bases between them. The CDR3 loop is CASSLEGKANYGYTF. The CDR3 DNA reads TGCGCCAGCAGCTTGGAGGGGAAAGCTAACTATGGCTACACCTTC.